The T cell receptor (beta chain) under discussion was sequenced for a study of cytomegalovirus exposure and HLA in healthy donors. The CDR3 has 13 residues. After removal of 9 bases from V and 4 bases from J, the junction contained 8 bases not matched to a gene. Germline-derived CDR1 and CDR2 are ENHRY and SYGVKD. The primer mix had 60 Vbeta and 13 Jbeta primers. Method: immunoSEQ multiplex PCR; TCRdb's copy keeps in-frame clones and lacks some. The sample lists fewer than 250,000 clones; over 60% were seen once. The receptor was derived from a male donor in good health and CMV-seronegative. Sequencing input: PBMCs. The V gene is TRBV10-3, the J gene TRBJ1-1; 7 nucleotides align to TRBD1. The CDR3 here is CAIQGSTVTEAFF. CDR3 nucleotide sequence: TGTGCCATACAGGGGTCGACAGTCACTGAAGCTTTCTTT.